The TCR beta chain under discussion was sequenced for a study of vaccination effects on CD4 cells after COVID-19. Overall study context: CD4+ T cells specific for antigen were expanded with viral peptide pools by the ViraFEST assay before sequencing.

At the end of 9 to 11 days of culture, CD4+ T cells were isolated. Participants each got two BNT162b2 or mRNA-1273 vaccine doses. Sequencing was performed with immunoSEQ multiplex PCR; in TCRdb, only in-frame clones are kept and a portion is missing. The sample has fewer than 35,000 clones, about 74% seen once; the top ten hold about 16%. The germline gives CDR1 LGHNT, CDR2 FRNRAP. This CDR3 spans 16 amino acids. After removal of 6 bases from V and 2 bases from J, the junction contained 5 bases not matched to a gene. By its share, this clone is medium-sized (0.01 to 0.1%). Antigen specificity is unknown.

The receptor comes from a human donor who received a COVID-19 vaccine. Material: CD4+ T cells from PBMCs cultured without peptide, obtained after COVID-19 vaccination. V and J are TRBV12-5 and TRBJ2-3, with 13 bases lining up with TRBD2. The chain's CDR3 is CASGPGLAGLTDTQYF. The CDR3 DNA reads as TGTGCTAGTGGGCCGGGACTAGCGGGACTCACAGATACGCAGTATTTT.